Listed below are T cell receptor beta chains from one sample, sequenced in a study of T cell changes during pregnancy in multiple sclerosis. TCRdb keeps only in-frame clones here, not all; method: immunoSEQ multiplex PCR. The sample carries 30,000 or so clones, about 88% recorded once. Sequenced material: CD8+ T cells from peripheral blood mononuclear cells, taken in the third trimester of pregnancy. The receptors were sampled from a female donor with multiple sclerosis, enrolled in a pregnancy study. Each CDR3 is given with its conserved first and last residue. The D gene is left open where the match is weak. Not every row has a clone size; where given, it reads once, few, many or a size class.

V gene	clone size	J gene	D gene	CDR3 protein	CDR3 DNA
TRBV9	-	TRBJ2-1	TRBD2	CASSVAGPSGRPDEQFF	TGTGCCAGCAGCGTAGCGGGGCCTAGCGGGAGGCCAGATGAGCAGTTCTTC
TRBV9	-	TRBJ1-4	-	CASTPGVNEKLFF	TGTGCCAGCACCCCCGGAGTTAATGAAAAACTGTTTTTT
TRBV6-1	-	TRBJ2-7	-	CASSARGVSYEQYF	TGTGCCAGCAGTGCCAGGGGAGTGTCCTACGAGCAGTACTTC
TRBV18	-	TRBJ2-1	-	CASSPPVGGLSYNEQFF	TGTGCCAGCTCACCACCGGTGGGGGGGCTCTCCTACAATGAGCAGTTCTTC
TRBV7-9	-	TRBJ1-1	TRBD1	CATAQGATEAFF	TGTGCCACCGCCCAGGGGGCTACTGAAGCTTTCTTT
TRBV7-9	-	TRBJ2-7	TRBD2	CASSSLAGAPSEQYF	TGTGCCAGCAGCTCGCTAGCGGGAGCTCCAAGCGAGCAGTACTTC
TRBV5-4	-	TRBJ2-5	-	CASSLREMQETQYF	TGTGCCAGCAGCTTACGGGAGATGCAAGAGACCCAGTACTTC
TRBV19	once	TRBJ1-3	-	CASSGGIYLSSGNTIYF	TGTGCCAGTAGTGGGGGGATCTATTTAAGCTCTGGAAACACCATATATTTT
TRBV6-1	-	TRBJ2-6	-	CASSARGQGVHSGANVLTF	TGTGCCAGCAGTGCCCGGGGGCAGGGGGTGCACTCTGGGGCCAACGTCCTGACTTTC
TRBV27	-	TRBJ2-7	-	CASSLGVGSYEQYF	TGTGCCAGCTCTCTTGGAGTCGGATCCTACGAGCAGTACTTC
TRBV7-9	-	TRBJ2-7	-	CASSLAPGKAYEQYF	TGTGCCAGCAGCTTAGCGCCAGGAAAAGCCTACGAGCAGTACTTC
TRBV19	-	TRBJ2-5	TRBD2	CAHPPVRGGETQYF	TGTGCCCACCCCCCCGTGCGGGGGGGAGAGACCCAGTACTTC
TRBV10-2	-	TRBJ2-7	-	CASSEGLSYEQYF	TGCGCCAGCAGTGAAGGACTCTCCTACGAGCAGTACTTC
TRBV27	-	TRBJ2-1	TRBD1	CASSLRDRPSNEQFF	TGTGCCAGCAGTTTAAGGGACAGGCCGTCCAATGAGCAGTTCTTC
TRBV9	-	TRBJ2-5	TRBD2	CASSPTSGRALETQYF	TGTGCCAGCAGCCCTACAAGCGGGAGGGCCTTGGAGACCCAGTACTTC
TRBV6-5	-	TRBJ1-1	-	CASSFEGSGGETEAFF	TGTGCCAGCAGTTTTGAAGGGAGCGGGGGGGAAACTGAAGCTTTCTTT
TRBV5-6	-	TRBJ2-7	TRBD1	CASSLYWDRGIYEQYF	TGTGCCAGCAGCCTCTATTGGGACAGGGGCATCTACGAGCAGTACTTC
TRBV28	-	TRBJ2-3	TRBD2	CASSLGLAGVTDTQYF	TGTGCCAGCAGTTTAGGGCTAGCGGGTGTCACAGATACGCAGTATTTT
TRBV13	-	TRBJ2-1	-	CASSSGSPNEQFF	TGTGCCAGCAGTTCCGGGAGCCCCAATGAGCAGTTCTTC
TRBV5-4	-	TRBJ1-1	TRBD1	CASSLGRGPNTEAFF	TGTGCCAGCAGCTTGGGTAGGGGGCCGAACACTGAAGCTTTCTTT
TRBV6-1	few	TRBJ1-1	TRBD1	CASSPRTGGYTEAFF	TGTGCCAGCAGCCCCCGGACAGGGGGATACACTGAAGCTTTCTTT
TRBV11-2	medium-sized	TRBJ2-1	TRBD1	CASSLRTGTYNEQFF	TGTGCCAGCAGCTTGCGGACAGGGACCTACAATGAGCAGTTCTTC